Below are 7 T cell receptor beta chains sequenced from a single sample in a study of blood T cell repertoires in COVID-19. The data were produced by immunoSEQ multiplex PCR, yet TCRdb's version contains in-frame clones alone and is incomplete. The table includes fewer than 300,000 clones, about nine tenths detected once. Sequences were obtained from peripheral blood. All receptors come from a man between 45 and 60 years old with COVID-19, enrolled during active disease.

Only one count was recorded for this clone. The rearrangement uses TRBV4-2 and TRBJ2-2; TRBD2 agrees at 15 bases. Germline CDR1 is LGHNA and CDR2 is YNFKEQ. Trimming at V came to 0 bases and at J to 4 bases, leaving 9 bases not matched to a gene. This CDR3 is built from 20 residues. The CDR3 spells CASSQDSGLAGGPGTGELFF. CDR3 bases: TGTGCCAGCAGCCAAGATTCAGGACTAGCGGGAGGGCCCGGCACCGGGGAGCTGTTTTTT.

In DNA, the CDR3 is TGTGCCAGCAGTGATCCCGGGACAGGGTCCCACGAGCAGTACTTC. It encodes CASSDPGTGSHEQYF. The chain uses TRBV2 and TRBJ2-7; TRBD1 aligns across 9 bases. From germline, CDR1 is SNHLY and CDR2 FYNNEI. V was pared by 3 bases and J by 5 bases, with 8 bases of the junction left unmatched. The CDR3 is made up of 15 amino acids.

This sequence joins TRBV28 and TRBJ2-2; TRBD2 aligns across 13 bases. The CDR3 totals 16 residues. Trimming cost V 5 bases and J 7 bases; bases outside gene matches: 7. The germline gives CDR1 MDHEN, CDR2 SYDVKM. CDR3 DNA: TGTGCCAGCAGTCAGACTAGCGGGGGGTTGAGCGGGGAGCTGTTTTTT. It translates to CASSQTSGGLSGELFF.

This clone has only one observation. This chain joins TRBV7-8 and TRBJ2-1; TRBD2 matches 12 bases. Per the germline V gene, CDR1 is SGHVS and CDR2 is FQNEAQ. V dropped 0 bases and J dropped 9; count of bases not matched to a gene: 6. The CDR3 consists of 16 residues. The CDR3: CASSLALAGGPGEQFF. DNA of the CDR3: TGTGCCAGCAGCTTAGCTCTAGCGGGAGGGCCCGGTGAGCAGTTCTTC. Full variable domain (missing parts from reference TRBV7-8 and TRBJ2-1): GAGVSQSPRYKVAKRGQDVALRCDPISGHVSLFWYQQALGQGPEFLTYFQNEAQLDKSGLPSDRFFAERPEGSVSTLKIQRTQQEDSAVYLCASSLALAGGPGEQFFGPGTRLTVL.

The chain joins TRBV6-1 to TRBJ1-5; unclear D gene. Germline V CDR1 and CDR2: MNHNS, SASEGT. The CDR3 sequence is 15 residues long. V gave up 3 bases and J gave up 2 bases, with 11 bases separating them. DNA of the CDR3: TGTGCCAGCAGTGATATCCAGGTTCGCAATCAGCCCCAGCATTTT. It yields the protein CASSDIQVRNQPQHF.

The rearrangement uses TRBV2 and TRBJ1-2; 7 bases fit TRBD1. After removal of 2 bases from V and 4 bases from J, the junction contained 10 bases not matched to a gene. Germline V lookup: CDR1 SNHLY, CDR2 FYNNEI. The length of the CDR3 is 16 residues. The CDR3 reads CASSESPAGGGYGYTF. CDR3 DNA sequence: TGTGCCAGCAGTGAAAGCCCGGCAGGGGGTGGCTATGGCTACACCTTC.

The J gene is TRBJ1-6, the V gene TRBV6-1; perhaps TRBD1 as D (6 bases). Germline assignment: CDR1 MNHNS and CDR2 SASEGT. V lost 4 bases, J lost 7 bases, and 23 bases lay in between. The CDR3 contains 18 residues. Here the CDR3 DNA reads TGTGCCAGCAGTGGGTCCCCCGGGGGCCCGGGGGGAAATTCACCCCTCCACTTT. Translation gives CASSGSPGGPGGNSPLHF.